This is a list of T cell receptor beta chains from one sample in a study of blood T cell repertoires in COVID-19. The repertoire was sequenced with immunoSEQ multiplex PCR; TCRdb's copy has only in-frame clones and lacks some. Among about 140,000 clones listed, around 90% were seen once. The material sequenced was peripheral blood. The receptors were sampled from a woman in her forties or fifties with acute or convalescent COVID-19. Each CDR3 is given with its conserved first and last residue. A D gene is named only where the DNA matches it firmly. The size entry is marked missing in some rows and otherwise reads once, few, many or a size class.

v_call	d_call	clone_size	j_call	cdr3_nt	cdr3_aa
TRBV6-5	-	-	TRBJ2-7	TGTGCCAGCAGCAAAGATGATTACAGGCGCGAGCAGTACTTC	CASSKDDYRREQYF
TRBV5-1	-	once	TRBJ1-4	TGCGCCAGCAGCTTAGGCGGAACTAATGAAAAACTGTTTTTT	CASSLGGTNEKLFF
TRBV5-1	-	once	TRBJ1-6	TGCGCCAGCAGCTTGGATGGGGGAGGATACTCACCCCTCCACTTT	CASSLDGGGYSPLHF
TRBV2	-	-	TRBJ2-5	TGTGCCAGCACCGAAGAGTGGGGCGAGACCCAGTACTTC	CASTEEWGETQYF
TRBV29-1	-	-	TRBJ1-3	TGCGGGGGCACCTTCTCTGGAAACACCATATATTTT	CGGTFSGNTIYF
TRBV9	-	once	TRBJ1-1	TGTGCCAGCAGTCTTGGAGCAAACACTGAAGCTTTCTTT	CASSLGANTEAFF
TRBV29-1	-	-	TRBJ1-2	TGCAGCGTTGAAGAGACAGGTCGGGGCTATGGCTACACCTTC	CSVEETGRGYGYTF
TRBV29-1	TRBD1	-	TRBJ2-7	TGCAGCGTCAACAGGGGGCTAAGCGAGCAGTACTTC	CSVNRGLSEQYF
TRBV10-1	TRBD2	-	TRBJ2-7	TGCGCCAGCAGCGAGAGCGGGGCCTCCTACGAGCAGTACTTC	CASSESGASYEQYF
TRBV10-3	TRBD1	-	TRBJ2-7	TGTGCCATCAGCACTACAGGGGGGAGCTCCTACGAGCAGTACTTC	CAISTTGGSSYEQYF
TRBV5-8	-	-	TRBJ1-2	TGTGCCAGCAGCTTGATGGGAGACGCTTTAGCCTACACCTTC	CASSLMGDALAYTF
TRBV29-1	-	-	TRBJ2-1	TGCAGCGTTGCAGTGGAGAGCTCCTACAATGAGCAGTTCTTC	CSVAVESSYNEQFF
TRBV7-2	TRBD2	few	TRBJ2-7	TGTGCCAGCAGCCCGCCGGGACTAGCGGGGAACTACGAGCAGTACTTC	CASSPPGLAGNYEQYF
TRBV2	TRBD1	-	TRBJ2-7	TGTGCCAGCAAGACGGACAGGGCTATCTACGAGCAGTACTTC	CASKTDRAIYEQYF
TRBV7-2	-	once	TRBJ2-7	TGTGCCAGCAGCCGAGACTGGTCCTACGAGCAGTACTTC	CASSRDWSYEQYF
TRBV27	-	-	TRBJ1-6	TGTGCCAGCAGCCCTCTGGGGGCCAGGAATTCACCCCTCCACTTT	CASSPLGARNSPLHF
TRBV3-1/TRBV3-2	-	-	TRBJ2-5	TGTGCCAGCAGCCAAGCCGGGGGTCGGGAGACCCAGTACTTC	CASSQAGGRETQYF
TRBV5-1	TRBD1	-	TRBJ2-1	TGCGCCAGCAGCTCCGCACCTTGGACAGGGACCAGCAATGAGCAGTTCTTC	CASSSAPWTGTSNEQFF
TRBV9	-	-	TRBJ1-2	TGTGCCAGCAGCGTAGCCTTACAGGTAACCTATGGCTACACCTTC	CASSVALQVTYGYTF
TRBV4-1	TRBD1	-	TRBJ2-7	TGCGCCAGCAGCCAAGGCTTACAGGGGACGTTAGGAGCCTACGAGCAGTACTTC	CASSQGLQGTLGAYEQYF
TRBV28	TRBD1	-	TRBJ1-5	TGTGCCAGCCTGTACGCCCAGGGGGGTGGGGGGCCCCAGCATTTT	CASLYAQGGGGPQHF
TRBV6-5	-	-	TRBJ2-1	TGTGCCAGCACTCTCTGGGCCGAGGGAAAGAATGAGCAGTTCTTC	CASTLWAEGKNEQFF
TRBV19	TRBD2	once	TRBJ2-1	TGTGCCAGTAGTGTCGGGACTAGCGGGTACAATGAGCAGTTCTTC	CASSVGTSGYNEQFF
TRBV20-1	-	-	TRBJ1-1	TGCAGTGCTTCTTTGGGGCTAGTAGCTTTCTTT	CSASLGLVAFF
TRBV6-6	-	few	TRBJ1-3	TGTGCCAGCATCCACTTACTAAGCTCTGGAAACACCATATATTTT	CASIHLLSSGNTIYF
TRBV12-2	-	once	TRBJ2-5	TGTGCAAGTCGCTTAGCGTGCCCTTTGGGGGCTAGGGAGACCCAGTACTTC	CASRLACPLGARETQYF
TRBV4-1	TRBD1	once	TRBJ1-1	TGCGCCAGCAGCCAAGAGGACAGGGCATCTTTTGAGTCTTTCTTT	CASSQEDRASFESFF
TRBV14	TRBD1	-	TRBJ1-1	TGTGCCAGCAGCCAAGTCGGACAGGGTTATACTGAAGCTTTCTTT	CASSQVGQGYTEAFF
TRBV9	TRBD1	-	TRBJ1-4	TGTGCCAGCAGCGCGGAGAAAGGGGCAGGGGGTGAGGAAAAACTGTTTTTT	CASSAEKGAGGEEKLFF
TRBV3-1/TRBV3-2	-	-	TRBJ1-6	TGTGCCAGCAGCGGACTGACGAGCTCCTATAATTCACCCCTCCACTTT	CASSGLTSSYNSPLHF
TRBV5-5	-	-	TRBJ1-1	TGTGCCAGCAGCTCAATGACAGAGATGGGCACTGAAGCTTTCTTT	CASSSMTEMGTEAFF
TRBV11-1	TRBD1	-	TRBJ1-1	TGTGCCAGCAGCCCACGACAGGGCCACACTGAAGCTTTCTTT	CASSPRQGHTEAFF
TRBV5-1	TRBD1	-	TRBJ1-4	TGCGCCAGCAGGCCACAGGGGGCAACTAATGAAAAACTGTTTTTT	CASRPQGATNEKLFF
TRBV6-6	-	-	TRBJ1-5	TGTGCCAGCACCTGGCAGAGCAATCAGCCCCAGCATTTT	CASTWQSNQPQHF
TRBV29-1	TRBD1	-	TRBJ2-7	TGCAGCGTTAACGACCCAGGGGGATCATCCTACGAGCAGTACTTC	CSVNDPGGSSYEQYF
TRBV5-8	TRBD2	-	TRBJ2-7	TGTGCCAGCAGCAAGAGGACTAGCGGGTTCTACGAGCAGTACTTC	CASSKRTSGFYEQYF
TRBV2	TRBD2	-	TRBJ2-3	TGTGCCAGCAGTGACCGGCTAGCGGGAGAGAGCACAGATACGCAGTATTTT	CASSDRLAGESTDTQYF
TRBV6-5	-	-	TRBJ2-7	TGTGCCACCATGCGGCCAGGGCCAGGAGCCTACGAGCAGTACTTC	CATMRPGPGAYEQYF
TRBV6-5	TRBD2	-	TRBJ2-7	TGTGCCAGCAGCCCCCGGGAGGGAATTGACGAGCAGTACTTC	CASSPREGIDEQYF
TRBV5-8	-	-	TRBJ1-5	TGTGCCAGCAGCTTAGACTTTGGAAATCAGCCCCAGCATTTT	CASSLDFGNQPQHF
TRBV27	TRBD1	-	TRBJ1-1	TGTGCCAGCAGTCCCATGGACAGGGACACTGAAGCTTTCTTT	CASSPMDRDTEAFF
TRBV25-1	TRBD1	-	TRBJ1-2	TGTGCCAGCAGTGGGTGGACAGGCCCTAACTATGGCTACACCTTC	CASSGWTGPNYGYTF
TRBV6-5	-	-	TRBJ1-2	TGTGCCAGCAGTTATCAGGGAAACTATGGCTACACCTTC	CASSYQGNYGYTF
TRBV29-1	-	-	TRBJ2-7	TGCAGCGTTGTTGGTGGGAGCTCCTACGAGCAGTACTTC	CSVVGGSSYEQYF
TRBV11-2	-	-	TRBJ1-2	TGTGCCAGCAGTGGCCTTGGGCCCTATGGCTACACCTTC	CASSGLGPYGYTF
TRBV10-3	TRBD1	-	TRBJ1-6	TGTGCCATCAGTGAGACAGTCCTCGGACAGGGAAATTCACCCCTCCACTTT	CAISETVLGQGNSPLHF
TRBV7-6	TRBD1	-	TRBJ2-5	TGTGCCAGCAGCTTGAGACAGGGGTCAGGGGGAGAGACCCAGTACTTC	CASSLRQGSGGETQYF
TRBV6-5	-	-	TRBJ2-7	TGTGCCAGCAGTTACTTGAACGGTAACGAGCAGTACTTC	CASSYLNGNEQYF
TRBV6-6	-	-	TRBJ1-5	TGTGCCAGCAGCAGGGCCCCTTCAGGACCCCAGCATTTT	CASSRAPSGPQHF
TRBV5-6	-	-	TRBJ2-1	TGTGCCAGCAGCTTTAGCGCGGTGGGCTCCTACAATGAGCAGTTCTTC	CASSFSAVGSYNEQFF
TRBV12-3/TRBV12-4	-	-	TRBJ1-1	TGTGCCAGCAGTTTAAGAGTTAACACTGAAGCTTTCTTT	CASSLRVNTEAFF
TRBV9	-	-	TRBJ2-1	TGTGCCAGCAGCGTCCACGGGGGGCCCAGCTCCTACAATGAGCAGTTCTTC	CASSVHGGPSSYNEQFF